This T cell receptor (beta chain) was captured by sequencing in a study of Ad26.COV2.S vaccination and SARS-CoV-2 variants. Study in general: Among those in the COV1001 Ad26.COV2.S trial arm was the donor. Ad26.COV2.S given intramuscularly, once or twice 56 days apart. Study observations and caveats: Vaccinated and placebo-treated recipients had similar non-spike TCR breadth. Vaccinated individuals (as opposed to placebo recipients) had higher spike-specific TCR breadth.

CDR3 length equals 11 residues. Germline V gene data show CDR1 as ENHRY and CDR2 as SYGVKD. The ends were cut back, 6 bases at V and 6 bases at J, with 7 bases in the middle. Concerning this clone itself: As yet, its antigen is unknown.

Produced via immunoSEQ multiplex PCR; TCRdb's table is partial and in-frame only. There are about 400,000 clones in the sample; 92% occur only once, and 1.5% to 2% lies in the top ten. This sample's treatment: 15 to 20 received Ad26.COV2.S at low or high dose, single or two shots; about 5 received placebo; per-sample allocation not given. Sample collection was performed on day 63 after the first vaccine or placebo injection. This chain uses TRBV10-3 with TRBJ2-3; D unclear. The receptor's source is a person aged 18 to 59 who received the Ad26.COV2.S COVID-19 vaccine or a placebo. Material: peripheral blood, obtained in a trial of Ad26.COV2.S vaccine versus placebo. CDR3 sequence (DNA): TGTGCCATCAGCCTGGGGGATACGCAGTATTTT. Its translation is CAISLGDTQYF.